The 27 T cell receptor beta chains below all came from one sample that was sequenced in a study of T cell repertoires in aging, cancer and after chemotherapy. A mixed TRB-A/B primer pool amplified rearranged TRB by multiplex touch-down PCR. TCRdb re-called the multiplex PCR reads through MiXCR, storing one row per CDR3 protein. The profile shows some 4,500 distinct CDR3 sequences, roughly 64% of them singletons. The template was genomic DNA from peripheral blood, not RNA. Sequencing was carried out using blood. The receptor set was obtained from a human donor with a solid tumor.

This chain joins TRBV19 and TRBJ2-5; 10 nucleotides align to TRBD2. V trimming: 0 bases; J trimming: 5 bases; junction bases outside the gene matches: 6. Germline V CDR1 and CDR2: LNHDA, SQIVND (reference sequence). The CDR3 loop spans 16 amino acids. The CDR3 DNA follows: TGTGCCAGTAGTATAGACACTAGCGGGGTGGTGGAGACCCAGTACTTC. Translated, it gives CASSIDTSGVVETQYF.

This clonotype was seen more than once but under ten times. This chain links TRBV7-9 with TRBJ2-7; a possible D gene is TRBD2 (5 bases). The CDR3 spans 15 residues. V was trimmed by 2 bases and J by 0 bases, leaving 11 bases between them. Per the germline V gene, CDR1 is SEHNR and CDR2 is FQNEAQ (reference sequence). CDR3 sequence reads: CASSLSGAASYEQYF. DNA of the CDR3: TGTGCCAGCAGCTTAAGCGGAGCCGCCTCCTACGAGCAGTACTTC. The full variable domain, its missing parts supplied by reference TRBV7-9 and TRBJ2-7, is DTGVSQNPRHKITKRGQNVTFRCDPISEHNRLYWYRQTLGQGPEFLTYFQNEAQLEKSRLLSDRFSAERPKGSFSTLEIQRTEQGDSAMYLCASSLSGAASYEQYFGPGTRLTVT.

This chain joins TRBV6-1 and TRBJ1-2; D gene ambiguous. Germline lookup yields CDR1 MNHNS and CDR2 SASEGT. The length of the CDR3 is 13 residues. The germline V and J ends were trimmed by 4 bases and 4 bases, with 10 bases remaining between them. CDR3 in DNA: TGTGCCAGCAGTGGGGGTGAGATCTATGGCTACACCTTC. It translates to CASSGGEIYGYTF.

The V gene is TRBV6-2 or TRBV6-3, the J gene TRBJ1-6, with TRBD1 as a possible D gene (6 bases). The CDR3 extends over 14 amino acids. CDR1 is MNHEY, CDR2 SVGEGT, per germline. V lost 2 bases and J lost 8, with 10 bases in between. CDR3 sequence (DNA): TGTGCCAGCAGTTACAACAGGGACTATTCACCCCTCCACTTT. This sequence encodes CASSYNRDYSPLHF.

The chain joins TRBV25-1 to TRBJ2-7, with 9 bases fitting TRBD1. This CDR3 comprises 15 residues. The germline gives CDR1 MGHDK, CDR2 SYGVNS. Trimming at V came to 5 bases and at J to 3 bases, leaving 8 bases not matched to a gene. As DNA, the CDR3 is TGTGCCAGCAGTCCCGGGACAGGGTTTCGCTACGAGCAGTACTTC. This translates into CASSPGTGFRYEQYF.

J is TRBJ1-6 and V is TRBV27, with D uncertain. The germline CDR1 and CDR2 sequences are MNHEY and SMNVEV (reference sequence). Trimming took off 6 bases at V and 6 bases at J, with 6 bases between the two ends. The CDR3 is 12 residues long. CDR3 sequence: CASSIPNSPLHF. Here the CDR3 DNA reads TGTGCCAGCAGCATCCCTAATTCACCCCTCCACTTT.

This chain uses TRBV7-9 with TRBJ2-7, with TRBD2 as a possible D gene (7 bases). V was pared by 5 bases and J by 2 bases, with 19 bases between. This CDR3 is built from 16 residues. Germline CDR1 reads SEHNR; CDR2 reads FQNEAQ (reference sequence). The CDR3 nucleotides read TGTGCCAGCAGCGACTGGGAGGGGGACGGAACCTACGAGCAGTACTTC. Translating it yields CASSDWEGDGTYEQYF.

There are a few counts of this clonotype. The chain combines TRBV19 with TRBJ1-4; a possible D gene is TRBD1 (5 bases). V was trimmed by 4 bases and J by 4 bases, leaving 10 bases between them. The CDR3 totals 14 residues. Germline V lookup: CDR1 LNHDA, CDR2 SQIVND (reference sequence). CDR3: CASSTRQYNEKLFF. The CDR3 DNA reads TGTGCCAGTAGTACGAGACAGTATAATGAAAAACTGTTTTTT.

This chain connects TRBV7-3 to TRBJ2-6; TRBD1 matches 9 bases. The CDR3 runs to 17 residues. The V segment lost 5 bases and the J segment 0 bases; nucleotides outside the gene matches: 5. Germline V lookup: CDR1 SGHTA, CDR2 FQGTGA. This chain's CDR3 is CASSPGQGSSGANVLTF. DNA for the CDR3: TGTGCCAGCAGCCCCGGACAGGGGAGCTCTGGGGCCAACGTCCTGACTTTC.

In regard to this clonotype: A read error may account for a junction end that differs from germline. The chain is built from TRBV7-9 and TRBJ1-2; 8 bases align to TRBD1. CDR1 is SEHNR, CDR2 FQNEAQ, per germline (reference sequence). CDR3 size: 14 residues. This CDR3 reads CARSLPGGAYGYTF. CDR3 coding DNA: TGTGCCAGAAGCTTACCAGGGGGCGCCTATGGCTACACCTTC.

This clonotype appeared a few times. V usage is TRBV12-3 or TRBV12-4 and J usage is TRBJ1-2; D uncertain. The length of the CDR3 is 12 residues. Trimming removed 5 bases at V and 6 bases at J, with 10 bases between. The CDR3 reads CASSLGLHGYTF. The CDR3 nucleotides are TGTGCCAGCAGTCTAGGACTCCATGGCTACACCTTC.

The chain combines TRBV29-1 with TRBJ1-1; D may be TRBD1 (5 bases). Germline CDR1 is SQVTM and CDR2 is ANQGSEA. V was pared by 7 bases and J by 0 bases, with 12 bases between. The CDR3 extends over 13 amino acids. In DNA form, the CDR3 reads TGCAGCGGTCGGGACTACATGAACACTGAAGCTTTCTTT. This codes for CSGRDYMNTEAFF.

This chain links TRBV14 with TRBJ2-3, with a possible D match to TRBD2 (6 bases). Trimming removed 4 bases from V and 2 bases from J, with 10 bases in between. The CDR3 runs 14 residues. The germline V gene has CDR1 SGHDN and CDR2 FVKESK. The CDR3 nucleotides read TGTGCCAGCAGCCGCCCGGGGGTCACAGATACGCAGTATTTT. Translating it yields CASSRPGVTDTQYF.

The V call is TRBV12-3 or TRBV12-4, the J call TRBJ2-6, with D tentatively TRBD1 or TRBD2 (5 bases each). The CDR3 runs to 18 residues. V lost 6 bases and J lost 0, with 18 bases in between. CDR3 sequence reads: CASSPGTSRLSGANVLTF. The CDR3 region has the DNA TGTGCCAGCAGCCCCGGGACGAGCAGACTCTCTGGGGCCAACGTCCTGACTTTC.

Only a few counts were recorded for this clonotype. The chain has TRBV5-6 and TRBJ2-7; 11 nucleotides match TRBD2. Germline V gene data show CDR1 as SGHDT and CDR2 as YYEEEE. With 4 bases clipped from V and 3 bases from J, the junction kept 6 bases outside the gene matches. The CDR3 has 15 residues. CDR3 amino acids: CASSRLAGSLYEQYF. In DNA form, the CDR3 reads TGTGCCAGCAGCAGACTAGCGGGATCACTCTACGAGCAGTACTTC.

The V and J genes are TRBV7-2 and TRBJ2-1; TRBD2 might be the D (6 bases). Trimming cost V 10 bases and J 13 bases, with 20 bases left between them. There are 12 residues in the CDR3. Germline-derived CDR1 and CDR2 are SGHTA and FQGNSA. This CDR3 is CATRAGTQPQFF. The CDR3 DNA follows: TGTGCCACCAGGGCGGGAACTCAACCCCAGTTCTTC.

This chain's CDR3 is CASSLGRENTEAFF. The CDR3 coding sequence is TGTGCCAGTAGTCTGGGACGGGAGAACACTGAAGCTTTCTTT. This chain links TRBV19 with TRBJ1-1, with D possibly TRBD1 on 5 matching bases. Trimming pared 5 bases from V and 1 base from J, leaving 11 bases between. The CDR3 contains 14 residues. Germline V gives CDR1 LNHDA, CDR2 SQIVND (reference sequence).

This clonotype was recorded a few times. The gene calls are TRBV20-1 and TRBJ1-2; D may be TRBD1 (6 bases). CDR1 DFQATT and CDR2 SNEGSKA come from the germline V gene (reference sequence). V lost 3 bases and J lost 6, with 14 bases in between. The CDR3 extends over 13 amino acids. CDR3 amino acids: CSASQTGMNGYTF. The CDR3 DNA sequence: TGCAGTGCTAGTCAAACAGGGATGAATGGCTACACCTTC.

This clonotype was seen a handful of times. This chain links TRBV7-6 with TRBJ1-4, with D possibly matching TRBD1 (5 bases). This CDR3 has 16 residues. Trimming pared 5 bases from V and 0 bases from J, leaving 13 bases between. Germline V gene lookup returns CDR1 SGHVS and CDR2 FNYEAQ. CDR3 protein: CASSLGTRATNEKLFF. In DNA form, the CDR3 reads TGTGCCAGCAGCCTCGGGACCAGGGCAACTAATGAAAAACTGTTTTTT.

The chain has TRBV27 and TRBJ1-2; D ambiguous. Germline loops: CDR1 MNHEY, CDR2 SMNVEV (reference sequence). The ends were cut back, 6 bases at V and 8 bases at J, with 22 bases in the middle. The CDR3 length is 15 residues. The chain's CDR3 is CASRDFAEASHGYTF. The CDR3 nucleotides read TGTGCCAGCAGGGACTTCGCAGAGGCTTCGCACGGCTACACCTTC.

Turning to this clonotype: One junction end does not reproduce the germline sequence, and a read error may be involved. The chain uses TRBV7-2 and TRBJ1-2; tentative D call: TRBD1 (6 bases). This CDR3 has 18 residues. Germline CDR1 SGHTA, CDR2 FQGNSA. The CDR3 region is CASSLGGAGQHGDYGYTF. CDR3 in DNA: TGCGCCAGCAGCCTTGGCGGGGCCGGACAGCACGGCGACTATGGCTACACCTTC.

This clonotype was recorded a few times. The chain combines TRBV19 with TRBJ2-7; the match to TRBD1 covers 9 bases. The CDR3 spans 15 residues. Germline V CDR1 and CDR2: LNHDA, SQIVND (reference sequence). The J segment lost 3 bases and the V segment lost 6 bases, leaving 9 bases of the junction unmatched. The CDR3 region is CASRTGGQGDYEQYF. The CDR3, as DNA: TGTGCCAGTAGGACCGGGGGACAGGGTGACTACGAGCAGTACTTC.

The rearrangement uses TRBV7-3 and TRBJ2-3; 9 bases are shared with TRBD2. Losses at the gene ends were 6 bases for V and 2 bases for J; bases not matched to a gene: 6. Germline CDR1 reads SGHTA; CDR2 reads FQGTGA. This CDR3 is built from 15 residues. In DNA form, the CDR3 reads TGTGCCAGCAGTGAAAGACTAGCGGTCACAGATACGCAGTATTTT. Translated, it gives CASSERLAVTDTQYF. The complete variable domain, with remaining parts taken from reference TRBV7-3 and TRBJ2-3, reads GAGVSQTPSNKVTEKGKYVELRCDPISGHTALYWYRQSLGQGPEFLIYFQGTGAADDSGLPNDRFFAVRPEGSVSTLKIQRTERGDSAVYLCASSERLAVTDTQYFGPGTRLTVL.

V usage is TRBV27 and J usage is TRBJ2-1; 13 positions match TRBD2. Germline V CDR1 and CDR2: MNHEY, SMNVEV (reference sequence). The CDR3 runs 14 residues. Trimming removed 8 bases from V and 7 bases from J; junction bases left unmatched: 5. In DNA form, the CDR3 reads TGTGCCAGCTCGGGACTAGCGGGAAATAATGAGCAGTTCTTC. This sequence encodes CASSGLAGNNEQFF.

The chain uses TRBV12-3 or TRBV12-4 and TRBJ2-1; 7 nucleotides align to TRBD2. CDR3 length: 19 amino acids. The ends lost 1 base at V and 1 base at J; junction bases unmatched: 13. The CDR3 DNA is TGTGCCAGCAGTTTAGTCGGGACCTCTCTAGCGGATTCCTACAATGAGCAGTTCTTC. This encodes CASSLVGTSLADSYNEQFF.

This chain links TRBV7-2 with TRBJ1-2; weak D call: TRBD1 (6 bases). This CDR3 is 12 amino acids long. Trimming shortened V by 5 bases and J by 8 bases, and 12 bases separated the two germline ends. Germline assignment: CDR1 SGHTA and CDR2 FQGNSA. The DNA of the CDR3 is TGTGCCAGCAGCGTTGGGGGGCGCGGCTACACCTTC. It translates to CASSVGGRGYTF.

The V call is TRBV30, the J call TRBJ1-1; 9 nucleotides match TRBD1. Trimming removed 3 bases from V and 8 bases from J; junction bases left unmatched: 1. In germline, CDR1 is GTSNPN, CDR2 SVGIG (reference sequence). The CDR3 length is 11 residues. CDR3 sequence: CAWSDRGEAFF. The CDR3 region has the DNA TGTGCCTGGAGCGACAGGGGGGAAGCTTTCTTT. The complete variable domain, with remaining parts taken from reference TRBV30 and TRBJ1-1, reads SQTIHQWPATLVQPVGSPLSLECTVEGTSNPNLYWYRQAAGRGLQLLFYSVGIGQISSEVPQNLSASRPQDRQFILSSKKLLLSDSGFYLCAWSDRGEAFFGQGTRLTVV.